The clone carrying this T cell receptor beta chain was recorded only once. Its antigen is not identified. The PCR had 60 Vbeta and 13 Jbeta primers. The table came from immunoSEQ multiplex PCR; TCRdb's copy has only in-frame clones and leaves some out. This sample has around 150,000 clones, with approximately 80% found just once. Trimming at V came to 10 bases and at J to 3 bases, leaving 10 bases not matched to a gene. The CDR3 length is 15 residues. Germline CDR1 and CDR2: MDHEN and SYDVKM. These data originate in a study of cytomegalovirus exposure and HLA in healthy donors. Study-level results: A later analysis found that most CMV-associated TCR beta chains appeared HLA-restricted. Despite most TCR sequences being rare, some public TCRs occurred in many donors. A later analysis by the authors found several of the most significant clusters apparently linked to common viral pathogens. In a later analysis, DRB1 alleles had the most associated TCRs; HLA-C alleles the fewest.

What was sequenced was PBMCs. This receptor was identified in a male donor in good health and CMV-seronegative. This chain links TRBV28 with TRBJ2-3; TRBD1 aligns across 10 bases. CDR3 coding DNA: TGTGCCACCTTAAAAGGGGACAGGGGTACAGATACGCAGTATTTT. This sequence encodes CATLKGDRGTDTQYF.